This T cell receptor beta chain was obtained from a study of blood T cell repertoires in COVID-19. Method: immunoSEQ multiplex PCR; TCRdb's copy keeps in-frame clones and lacks some. The sample has roughly 250,000 clones, 88% seen once; the top ten hold under 3.5%. Participants' own reports of clinical history determined their cohort assignment. The V gene end was trimmed by 2 bases and the J gene end by 9 bases; junction bases not matched to a gene: 25. The CDR3 loop spans 20 amino acids. Germline-derived CDR1 and CDR2 are SGHRS and YFSETQ. Sequences were obtained from PBMCs or T cells enriched from blood (not recorded which). The source is a woman in her 50s who had recovered from COVID-19. The chain has TRBV5-1 and TRBJ2-3; 9 positions match TRBD1. In DNA, the CDR3 is TGCGCCAGCAGCTTATCCGCGACAGGGGGTTACGGGCCTCGGGGAGAAACGCAGTATTTT. Residues: CASSLSATGGYGPRGETQYF.